This T cell receptor beta chain came from a study of T cells after yellow fever vaccination (dated by TCRdb to between 2018 and 2021). Context from the whole study: The SMART-Seq v4 Ultra Low Input RNA kit was used to prepare libraries from fractions with low cell numbers. To follow T-cell clones before and after both primary and booster YFV17D yellow fever vaccination, bulk TCR alpha and beta repertoires underwent longitudinal sequencing. Two healthy male donors, one aged 18 to 29 and one aged 30 to 39 years, were included in the cohort. Bulk PBMC replicates and cell subsets were isolated from blood drawn at multiple timepoints before and after both primary and secondary immunization.

The treatment or condition label here, explained by the study, means: live attenuated yellow fever vaccine strain. At each blood-draw timepoint, two biological replicates of bulk PBMCs were collected. A standard Ficoll-Paque protocol was used to isolate PBMCs from peripheral blood. TriZol was used to extract RNA from bulk PBMCs, from CD4 and CD8 fractions, and from dextramer-positive and dextramer-negative fractions. TCR cDNA was synthesized by 5'RACE template switching, through which a universal primer site and unique molecular identifiers were introduced. cDNA synthesis was primed from both the TCR alpha and TCR beta constant segments. Libraries were amplified in two PCR steps, with sample barcodes and sequencing adapters added in the second step. Sequencing of the libraries was done on either Illumina HiSeq 2500 (2x100 bp) or NovaSeq (2x150 bp). The published analysis was carried out like this. MIGEC handled demultiplexing of reads and collapsing into UMI consensus sequences, while MiXCR performed V(D)J alignment. Vaccine-responding clonotypes were identified with edgeR using replicate PBMC samples, with FDR below 0.01 and a log2 fold change above 5 up to day 15 being required. CD4 or CD8 identity was assigned to each bulk clonotype according to whether the clonotype was present at higher abundance in the sequenced CD4 repertoire or the sequenced CD8 repertoire. In-frame beta chains were kept once TCRdb had trimmed the public reads at Q25 with fastp and called clones with MiXCR. Identical CDR3 proteins give one entry, which carries the most common genes and DNA. The V and J calls reflect TCRdb's pipeline rather than the authors' work. Across this sample there are about 500,000 distinct CDR3 sequences, with roughly a sixth seen only once. About 18% of the sample rests with the top ten.

The CDR3 sequence holds 14 residues, the cysteine and phenylalanine included. Left in the record is the CDR3 DNA by itself, 42 bases read in frame from the first base. Based on the germline V gene (reference sequence), the CDR1 and CDR2 sequences are SEHNR and FQNEAQ. V gives up 5 bases and J gives up 2 bases, and the segment between their germline ends measures 12 bases. For this clonotype: Its binding antigen is unknown. No much larger clone is present one base from it, and per-base qualities are unavailable.

The full study reports these points: The secondary T-cell response was found to be weaker but faster than the primary response, with a peak reached on day 5 rather than on day 15. Computational filtering was needed because FACS-sorted repertoires could contain abundant contaminating clonotypes from the bulk population. Because the study included only a couple of donors, the extent to which the findings can be generalized is limited. After the booster, most of the clones that had expanded following primary vaccination were detected again (roughly 96% of CD4 and roughly 90% of CD8), which suggests that memory was broadly maintained. A small share of clonotypes was detected in both CD4 and CD8 compartments, with the overlap likely arising from convergent recombination.

The material was PBMCs, obtained 4 to 5 days after the first yellow fever vaccination. The chain couples TRBV7-9 to TRBJ2-5, with the identity of the D gene unclear. This TCR was recovered from a man between 18 and 29 years old who received the YFV17D yellow fever vaccine. The nucleotide sequence is given as TGTGCCAGCAGCCCAACAAGAAATCAAGAGACCCAGTACTTC. This gives the protein CASSPTRNQETQYF.